The 12 T cell receptor beta chains reported below all come from one sample, sequenced in a study of T cells after yellow fever vaccination. A single record per CDR3 protein comes from TCRdb applying MiXCR to the 5' RACE reads. Here the sample spans fewer than 350,000 distinct CDR3 sequences, 3% to 4.5% being singletons. This specimen was PBMCs, taken on the day of the yellow fever booster vaccination. These receptors were collected from a man aged 18 to 35 who received the YFV17D yellow fever vaccine.

This clonotype occurred a few times. This sequence joins TRBV5-5 and TRBJ2-1; a weak D match, TRBD1 (6 bases). The CDR3 runs to 15 residues. Germline CDR1 reads SGHKS; CDR2 reads YYEKEE (reference sequence). Trimming removed 0 bases from V and 9 bases from J, with 16 bases in between. CDR3 sequence reads: CASSLVNREIGEQFF. The CDR3 DNA is TGTGCCAGCAGCTTGGTCAACAGGGAAATCGGTGAGCAGTTCTTC.

This clonotype was found a few times. V usage is TRBV4-3 and J usage is TRBJ2-5, with TRBD1 identical over 8 bases. The trim removed 0 bases at V and 5 bases at J, leaving 14 bases unmatched. This CDR3 contains 18 residues. Germline CDR1 and CDR2: LGHNA and YSLEER. CDR3 sequence reads: CASSQEPQGAVSWETQYF. The DNA for the CDR3 is TGCGCCAGCAGCCAAGAGCCCCAGGGGGCCGTTTCGTGGGAGACCCAGTACTTC.

This clonotype was counted between two and nine times. CDR3 in amino acids: CASSQDSFRDTEAFF. Written as DNA, the CDR3 is TGCGCCAGCAGCCAGGACAGCTTTCGGGACACTGAAGCTTTCTTT. This chain uses TRBV4-3 with TRBJ1-1; the D gene is possibly TRBD1 (6 bases). The CDR3 loop spans 15 amino acids. Germline CDR1 is LGHNA and CDR2 is YSLEER. Trimming took off 3 bases at V and 3 bases at J, with 14 bases between the two ends.

This clonotype was counted between two and nine times. The V call is TRBV7-2, the J call TRBJ1-4, with 9 bases aligning to TRBD1. CDR1 is SGHTA and CDR2 is FQGNSA in the germline V gene. The CDR3 runs 14 residues. V lost 5 bases and J lost 4; bases outside the gene matches: 2. The DNA of the CDR3 is TGTGCCAGCAGCAGGACAGGGGTTAATGAAAAACTGTTTTTT. Translating it yields CASSRTGVNEKLFF.

This rearrangement joins TRBV5-1 to TRBJ2-7; TRBD1 aligns across 7 bases. V lost 1 base and J lost 7; bases outside the gene matches: 8. Germline-derived CDR1 and CDR2 are SGHRS and YFSETQ. The length of the CDR3 is 14 residues. CDR3 bases: TGCGCCAGCAGCTTGACAGGGGCAGAACAGGAGCAGTACTTC. Its translation: CASSLTGAEQEQYF.

V usage is TRBV19 and J usage is TRBJ2-7; 9 positions agree with TRBD1. Trimming took 1 base from V and 3 from J; bases not matched to a gene: 7. The CDR3 runs to 16 residues. Germline CDR1 reads LNHDA; CDR2 reads SQIVND (reference sequence). The CDR3 sequence: CASSIGGTGTYYEQYF. CDR3 nucleotides: TGTGCCAGTAGTATAGGCGGGACAGGGACTTACTACGAGCAGTACTTC.

This rearrangement joins TRBV12-3 or TRBV12-4 to TRBJ1-4; D is perhaps TRBD1 (6 bases). The CDR3 has 14 amino acids. V was clipped by 2 bases and J by 8 bases, with 12 bases between them. The CDR3 DNA follows: TGTGCCAGCAGTTTAACAGGGAACCAGGAAAAACTGTTTTTT. Translating gives CASSLTGNQEKLFF.

This clonotype has more than one count but fewer than ten. This sequence joins TRBV28 and TRBJ2-5, with D perhaps matching TRBD2 (6 bases). Germline assignment: CDR1 MDHEN and CDR2 SYDVKM. The V end was cut by 6 bases, the J end by 7 bases, with 15 bases between. The CDR3 sequence is 13 residues long. CDR3 residues: CASRGRGSATQYF. The CDR3 nucleotides are TGTGCCAGCAGAGGCCGGGGGTCGGCGACCCAGTACTTC.

This clonotype was observed at least ten times. The rearrangement uses TRBV5-1 and TRBJ1-1, with 7 bases identical to TRBD1. Per the germline V gene, CDR1 is SGHRS and CDR2 is YFSETQ. The CDR3 loop spans 15 amino acids. V lost 2 bases to trimming and J lost 4 bases; unmatched junction nucleotides: 8. The CDR3 bases are TGCGCCAGCAGCTTTTCTCCAGGGGGATCCACTGAAGCTTTCTTT. This sequence encodes CASSFSPGGSTEAFF.

This clonotype was seen a few times. V is TRBV3-1 and J is TRBJ2-7, with a tentative D call TRBD1 (5 bases). With 7 bases removed from V and 1 base from J, the gap between germline ends came to 17 bases. The CDR3 contains 15 residues. Germline CDR1 LGHDT, CDR2 YNNKEL (reference sequence). The CDR3 reads CASKGSLPGSYEQYF. CDR3 DNA sequence: TGTGCCAGCAAGGGGTCACTCCCCGGGTCCTACGAGCAGTACTTC.

The chain is built from TRBV6-1 and TRBJ2-1, with D possibly matching TRBD1 (6 bases). There are 14 residues in the CDR3. The germline gives CDR1 MNHNS, CDR2 SASEGT. Trimming removed 3 bases at V and 3 bases at J, with 9 bases between. CDR3 bases: TGTGCCAGCAGTGAGACAGGTATCTACAATGAGCAGTTCTTC. Encoded protein: CASSETGIYNEQFF.

This clonotype was observed a handful of times. The genes are TRBV7-9 and TRBJ2-3, with D possibly matching TRBD2 (5 bases). Trimming took off 1 base at V and 0 bases at J, with 14 bases between the two ends. This CDR3 region has 17 residues. Per germline, CDR1 SEHNR and CDR2 FQNEAQ (reference sequence). In DNA form, the CDR3 reads TGTGCCAGCAGCTTAGACCACGGTGGACTGAGCACAGATACGCAGTATTTT. It specifies CASSLDHGGLSTDTQYF.